This is a list of T cell receptor beta chains from one sample in a study of shared clonotypes between healthy human individuals. This table comes from immunoSEQ multiplex PCR, and its TCRdb copy is limited to in-frame clones, with some not included. The data contain about 2.5 million clones, 85% to 95% of them singletons. Material for sequencing was naive CD4+ T cells from PBMCs. Receptors originate from a man younger than 35 in good health. Some clones in this sample may be carry-over from other donors' samples. Both conserved end residues are part of each CDR3. The D gene is left open where the match is weak. Clone size appears in some rows only: once, few, many, or a class for an expanded clone.

TRBJ1-2	TRBD1	TRBV5-4	15	NA	CASSSKRGTGPGYTF	TGTGCCAGCAGCTCTAAACGTGGGACAGGTCCTGGCTACACCTTC
TRBJ2-1	TRBD1	TRBV14	15	NA	CASSSRQGSYNEQFF	TGTGCCAGCAGCTCTAGACAGGGATCCTACAATGAGCAGTTCTTC
TRBJ1-1	NA	TRBV5-1	14	NA	CASSSGDGSTEAFF	TGCGCCAGCAGCAGCGGGGACGGGAGTACTGAAGCTTTCTTT
TRBJ2-7	NA	TRBV4-1	13	NA	CASSRGLSDQQYF	TGCGCCAGCAGCCGTGGACTAAGTGATCAGCAGTACTTC
TRBJ1-2	NA	TRBV5-1	14	NA	CASSSMDTNYGYTF	TGCGCCAGCAGCTCCATGGACACTAACTATGGCTACACCTTC
TRBJ2-3	TRBD2	TRBV30	13	NA	CAWTGGPQDTQYF	TGTGCCTGGACGGGAGGGCCCCAAGATACGCAGTATTTT
TRBJ2-7	TRBD2	TRBV5-1	16	NA	CASSQVAGPSSYEQYF	TGCGCCAGCAGCCAGGTAGCGGGCCCTAGCTCCTACGAGCAGTACTTC
TRBJ2-3	NA	TRBV11-2	14	NA	CASSRLSATDTQYF	TGTGCCAGCAGCCGCTTGAGTGCAACAGATACGCAGTATTTT
TRBJ2-4	NA	TRBV28	14	NA	CASSLPEAISIQYF	TGTGCCAGCAGTTTACCAGAAGCGATTTCCATTCAGTACTTC
TRBJ2-1	TRBD2	TRBV18	16	NA	CASSPRLAGGYNEQFF	TGTGCCAGCTCACCACGACTAGCGGGAGGATACAATGAGCAGTTCTTC
TRBJ2-2	TRBD2	TRBV19	12	once	CASMGGSRELFF	TGTGCCAGTATGGGGGGGAGTAGGGAGCTGTTTTTT
TRBJ2-1	NA	TRBV18	14	NA	CASSPIPGDNEQFF	TGTGCCAGCTCACCAATCCCAGGGGACAATGAGCAGTTCTTC
TRBJ2-5	TRBD2	TRBV6-5	14	NA	CASSYPLGGETQYF	TGTGCCAGCAGTTACCCCCTCGGGGGGGAGACCCAGTACTTC
TRBJ2-3	NA	TRBV6-4	16	NA	CASSDSGFGAQDTQYF	TGTGCCAGCAGTGACTCAGGGTTCGGGGCCCAAGATACGCAGTATTTT
TRBJ2-5	NA	TRBV9	11	NA	CASSIEETQYF	TGTGCCAGCAGCATCGAAGAGACCCAGTACTTC
TRBJ1-4	NA	TRBV5-1	14	once	CASSLGGSNEKLFF	TGCGCCAGCAGCTTGGGTGGGAGTAATGAAAAACTGTTTTTT
TRBJ2-1	NA	TRBV28	12	NA	CASSLPRGEQFF	TGTGCCAGCAGTTTACCCCGGGGTGAGCAGTTCTTC
TRBJ2-2	NA	TRBV5-4	15	NA	CASSLGTGWAGELFF	TGTGCCAGCAGCTTGGGAACAGGGTGGGCCGGGGAGCTGTTTTTT
TRBJ2-3	TRBD2	TRBV18	16	NA	CASSHSAGVKTDTQYF	TGTGCCAGCTCACATTCGGCGGGAGTGAAGACAGATACGCAGTATTTT
TRBJ2-7	TRBD1	TRBV27	13	NA	CASSEDRAYEQYF	TGTGCCAGCAGCGAAGACAGGGCCTACGAGCAGTACTTC
TRBJ2-5	NA	TRBV4-3	17	NA	CASSQVFGGVGGETQYF	TGCGCCAGCAGCCAAGTTTTCGGAGGGGTTGGTGGGGAGACCCAGTACTTC
TRBJ2-3	TRBD2	TRBV12-5	17	NA	CASGLALAGGPADTQYF	TGTGCTAGTGGTTTGGCACTAGCGGGAGGCCCCGCAGATACGCAGTATTTT
TRBJ2-7	TRBD2	TRBV11-2	15	NA	CASSSLAGAMYEQYF	TGTGCCAGCAGTTCTCTAGCGGGAGCGATGTACGAGCAGTACTTC
TRBJ2-7	TRBD1	TRBV6-1	14	NA	CASRRGRAQIEQYF	TGTGCCAGCAGAAGGGGGCGGGCCCAGATTGAGCAGTACTTC
TRBJ2-7	TRBD1	TRBV7-9	14	NA	CASSLVTGVYEQYF	TGTGCCAGCAGCTTAGTGACAGGGGTCTACGAGCAGTACTTC
TRBJ2-1	TRBD1	TRBV6-6	15	NA	CASRGQGASYNEQFF	TGTGCCAGCAGGGGACAGGGGGCCTCCTACAATGAGCAGTTCTTC
TRBJ1-2	NA	TRBV30	14	NA	CAWRRGRANYGYTF	TGTGCCTGGAGACGGGGTCGAGCTAACTATGGCTACACCTTC